This passage covers 13 T cell receptor beta chains from one sample sequenced in a study of metastatic and nonmetastatic thyroid tumors. TCRdb re-called clones via MiXCR from the PCR reads. The sample has 55,000 to 75,000 clones, about 17% seen once. Every patient was untreated before thyroid surgery. Sequencing input: blood. These receptors were collected from a female donor with papillary thyroid cancer or a benign thyroid nodule (not recorded which). Some clones in this sample may be carry-over from other donors' samples.

This clone has only a few counts. A much larger clone sits a single nucleotide away, making a read error possible. The chain has TRBV28 and TRBJ1-2, with D possibly being TRBD1 (5 bases). Between the trimmed V and J ends, which lost 5 bases and 10 bases, there was a span of 17 bases. The CDR3 totals 13 residues. The germline CDR1 and CDR2 sequences are MDHEN and SYDVKM. CDR3: CASSQTAKCVYTF. The CDR3 region has the DNA TGTGCCAGCAGTCAGACAGCAAAATGTGTCTACACCTTC.

This clone was detected many times. The germline gene is not matched at one end of the junction; a read error may be the cause. The genes are TRBV3-1 and TRBJ2-5; 7 nucleotides match TRBD2. Germline CDR1 LGHDT, CDR2 YNNKEL (reference sequence). The CDR3 contains 13 residues. CDR3 sequence reads: CASSPPSGETRYF. Here the CDR3 DNA reads TGTGCCAGCAGCCCCCCTAGCGGAGAGACCCGGTACTTC.

This clone was seen repeatedly, ten times or more. It may be a read error: a sequence one base away is much more abundant. The chain recombines TRBV24-1 with TRBJ2-2; possible D gene TRBD2, 5 bases. Germline values: CDR1 KGHDR, CDR2 SFDVKD. This CDR3 region has 13 residues. The CDR3 DNA reads as TGTGCCACCAGACGTGGGAGCACCGGGGAGCTGCTTTTT. The encoded protein is CATRRGSTGELLF.

Regarding this clone: This likely comes from a read error, as the CDR3 has no conserved phenylalanine or tryptophan at its end. The limits of the CDR3 on the DNA are not certain, so only TCRdb's listed CDR3 is given. The chain employs TRBV27 and TRBJ2-7; TRBD1, as called in the table, went unchecked against the DNA. Looked up from germline, CDR1 is MNHEY and CDR2 is SMNVEV (reference sequence). Termini included, the CDR3 measures 8 amino acids. The CDR3 loop reads CASRPLGT.

This clone has more than one count but fewer than ten. This sequence joins TRBV28 and TRBJ1-2, with D unresolved. Trimming pared 5 bases from V and 7 bases from J, leaving 14 bases between. CDR1 and CDR2 (germline): MDHEN, SYDVKM. This CDR3 has 13 residues. The CDR3 DNA follows: TGTGCCAGCAGTCTCCGGACGGGTCTTGGCTACACCTTC. This codes for CASSLRTGLGYTF.

CDR3 DNA sequence: TGCGCCAGCAGCTTGGAGGCAGATTATGGCTACACCTTC. Its protein product is CASSLEADYGYTF. The V and J genes are TRBV5-1 and TRBJ1-2; D uncertain. The V and J ends lost 0 bases and 5 bases respectively, with 8 bases between them. Per the germline V gene, CDR1 is SGHRS and CDR2 is YFSETQ. CDR3 length: 13 amino acids.

Ten or more counts support this clone. V gene TRBV29-1 combines with J gene TRBJ1-2, with D perhaps matching TRBD1 (5 bases). CDR3 size: 13 residues. The germline V gene encodes CDR1 SQVTM and CDR2 ANQGSEA. V gave up 3 bases and J gave up 5 bases, with 13 bases separating them. CDR3 coding DNA: TGCAGCGTTGATTGGGGGACGGATTATGGCTACACCTTC. Protein product: CSVDWGTDYGYTF.

This clone was seen many times. The V and J genes are TRBV18 and TRBJ2-1; 9 nucleotides align to TRBD2. Germline values: CDR1 KGHSH, CDR2 LQKENI. The CDR3 length is 15 residues. Trimming removed 3 bases from V and 5 bases from J; junction bases left unmatched: 5. Here the CDR3 reads CASSPREGLDNEQFF. CDR3 DNA sequence: TGTGCCAGCTCACCGCGGGAGGGCCTGGACAATGAGCAGTTCTTC.

This clone was counted many times. J is TRBJ2-7 and V is TRBV20-1; D is unclear. The CDR3 loop spans 11 amino acids. Trimming took 6 bases from V and 3 from J, leaving 9 bases between them. The V gene's germline CDR1 is DFQATT and CDR2 SNEGSKA (reference sequence). The CDR3 sequence is CSATTDYEQYF. The CDR3 coding sequence is TGCAGTGCGACCACAGACTACGAGCAGTACTTC.

This clone was seen ten or more times. The chain couples TRBV9 to TRBJ2-7; D is possibly TRBD2 (6 bases). The CDR3 spans 15 residues. V was clipped by 3 bases and J by 3 bases, with 16 bases between them. Germline V gene data show CDR1 as SGDLS and CDR2 as YYNGEE. The CDR3, as DNA: TGTGCCAGCAGCGCAGCCTGGGGAGGAAACTACGAGCAGTACTTC. Amino acid sequence: CASSAAWGGNYEQYF. Full variable domain (remainder filled in from reference TRBV9 and TRBJ2-7): DSGVTQTPKHLITATGQRVTLRCSPRSGDLSVYWYQQSLDQGLQFLIQYYNGEERAKGNILERFSAQQFPDLHSELNLSSLELGDSALYFCASSAAWGGNYEQYFGPGTRLTVT.

This clone was detected only a few times. A much larger clone differs from this one at a single base, so this may be a read error. The chain uses TRBV9 and TRBJ2-7; the D gene is possibly TRBD2 (6 bases). Germline CDR1 SGDLS, CDR2 YYNGEE. The V end lost 4 bases, the J end lost 6 bases, and 23 bases lay between the germline ends. The CDR3 spans 16 residues. The chain's CDR3 is CASSSPAEGNLSEQYF. Written as DNA, the CDR3 is TGTGCCAGCAGCTCCCCAGCGGAGGGGAACCTTTCCGAGCAGTACTTC. The variable domain in full, with the rest retrieved from reference TRBV9 and TRBJ2-7, is DSGVTQTPKHLITATGQRVTLRCSPRSGDLSVYWYQQSLDQGLQFLIQYYNGEERAKGNILERFSAQQFPDLHSELNLSSLELGDSALYFCASSSPAEGNLSEQYFGPGTRLTVT.

J is TRBJ2-7 and V is TRBV20-1, with D possibly TRBD1 on 6 matching bases. This CDR3 comprises 14 residues. Germline lookup yields CDR1 DFQATT and CDR2 SNEGSKA (reference sequence). Trimming cost V 6 bases and J 4 bases, with 19 bases left between them. For the CDR3, the DNA is TGCAGTGCATCAGGGGCCCCTCGCCTTTACGAGCAGTACTTC. Translating it yields CSASGAPRLYEQYF.

This clone was counted at least ten times. The chain joins TRBV2 to TRBJ1-3; 8 bases agree with TRBD1. Germline-derived CDR1 and CDR2 are SNHLY and FYNNEI. CDR3 length: 15 residues. The J segment lost 4 bases and the V segment lost 8 bases, leaving 10 bases of the junction unmatched. The CDR3, as DNA: TGTGCCAGCTCTTTCCAACAGGGGGACGGAAACACCATATATTTT. Protein: CASSFQQGDGNTIYF.